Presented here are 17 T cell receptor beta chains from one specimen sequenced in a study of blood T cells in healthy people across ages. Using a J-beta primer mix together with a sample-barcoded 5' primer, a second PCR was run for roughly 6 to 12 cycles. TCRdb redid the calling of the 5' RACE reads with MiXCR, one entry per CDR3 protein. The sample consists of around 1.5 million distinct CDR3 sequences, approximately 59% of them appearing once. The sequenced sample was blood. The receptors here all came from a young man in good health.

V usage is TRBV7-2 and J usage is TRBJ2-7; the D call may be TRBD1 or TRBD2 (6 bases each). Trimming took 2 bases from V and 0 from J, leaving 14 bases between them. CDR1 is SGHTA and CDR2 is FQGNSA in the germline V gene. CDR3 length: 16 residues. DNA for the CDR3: TGTGCCAGCAGCTTATCGACAGGAGGGTACTCCTACGAGCAGTACTTC. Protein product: CASSLSTGGYSYEQYF.

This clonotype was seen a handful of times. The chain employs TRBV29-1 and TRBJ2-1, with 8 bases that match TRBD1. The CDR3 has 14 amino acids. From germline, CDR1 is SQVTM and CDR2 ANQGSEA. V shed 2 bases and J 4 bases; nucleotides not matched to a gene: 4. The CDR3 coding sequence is TGCAGCGTTGAACAGGGGGCTAGTTACAATGAGCAGTTCTTC. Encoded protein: CSVEQGASYNEQFF.

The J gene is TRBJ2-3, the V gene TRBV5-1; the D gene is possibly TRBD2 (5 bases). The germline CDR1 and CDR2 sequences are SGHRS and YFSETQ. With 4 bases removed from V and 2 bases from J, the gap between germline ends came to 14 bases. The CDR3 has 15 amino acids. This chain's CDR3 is CASSPGLYHTDTQYF. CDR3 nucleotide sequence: TGCGCCAGCAGCCCTGGACTTTACCACACAGATACGCAGTATTTT. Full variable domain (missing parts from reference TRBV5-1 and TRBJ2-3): KAGVTQTPRYLIKTRGQQVTLSCSPISGHRSVSWYQQTPGQGLQFLFEYFSETQRNKGNFPGRFSGRQFSNSRSEMNVSTLELGDSALYLCASSPGLYHTDTQYFGPGTRLTVL.

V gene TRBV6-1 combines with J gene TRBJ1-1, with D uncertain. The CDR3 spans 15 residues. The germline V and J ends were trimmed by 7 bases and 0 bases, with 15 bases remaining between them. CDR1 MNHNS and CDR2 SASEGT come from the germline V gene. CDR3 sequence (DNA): TGTGCCAGCACTGAGTGGGGTCACATGAACACTGAAGCTTTCTTT. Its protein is CASTEWGHMNTEAFF.

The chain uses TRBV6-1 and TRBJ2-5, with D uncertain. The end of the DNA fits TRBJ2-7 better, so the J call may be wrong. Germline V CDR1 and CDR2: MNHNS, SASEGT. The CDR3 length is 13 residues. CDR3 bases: TGTGCCAGCGGCTTCGCGCTTGACTACGAGCAGTACTTC. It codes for CASGFALDYEQYF.

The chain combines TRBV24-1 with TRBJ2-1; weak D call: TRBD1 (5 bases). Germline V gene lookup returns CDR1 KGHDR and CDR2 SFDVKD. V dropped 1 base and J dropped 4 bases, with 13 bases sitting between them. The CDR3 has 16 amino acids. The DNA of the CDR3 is TGTGCCACCAGTGATTTAGGGGTTAGGGGATACAATGAGCAGTTCTTC. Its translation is CATSDLGVRGYNEQFF.

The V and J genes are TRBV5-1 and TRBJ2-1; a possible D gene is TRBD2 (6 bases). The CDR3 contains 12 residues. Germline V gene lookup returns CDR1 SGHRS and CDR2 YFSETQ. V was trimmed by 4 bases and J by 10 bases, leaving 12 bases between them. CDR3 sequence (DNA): TGCGCCAGCAGCCGCCAGGGAGGCGAGCAGTTCTTC. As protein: CASSRQGGEQFF. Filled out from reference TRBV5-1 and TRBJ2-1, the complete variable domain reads KAGVTQTPRYLIKTRGQQVTLSCSPISGHRSVSWYQQTPGQGLQFLFEYFSETQRNKGNFPGRFSGRQFSNSRSEMNVSTLELGDSALYLCASSRQGGEQFFGPGTRLTVL.

The CDR3 nucleotides read TGTGCCAGCAGCTTAAGGCCGGGACTACCGGCCCTCGAGCAGTACTTC. It yields the protein CASSLRPGLPALEQYF. This sequence joins TRBV7-2 and TRBJ2-5, with 7 positions matching TRBD2. The J call may be faulty, since TRBJ2-7 better matches the DNA end. The germline V gene has CDR1 SGHTA and CDR2 FQGNSA. The CDR3 contains 16 residues.

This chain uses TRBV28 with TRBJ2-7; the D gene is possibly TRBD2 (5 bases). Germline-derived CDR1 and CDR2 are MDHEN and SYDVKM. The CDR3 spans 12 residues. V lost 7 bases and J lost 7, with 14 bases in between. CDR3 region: CASTHPGWEQYF. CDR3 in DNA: TGTGCCAGCACCCACCCGGGGTGGGAGCAGTACTTC.

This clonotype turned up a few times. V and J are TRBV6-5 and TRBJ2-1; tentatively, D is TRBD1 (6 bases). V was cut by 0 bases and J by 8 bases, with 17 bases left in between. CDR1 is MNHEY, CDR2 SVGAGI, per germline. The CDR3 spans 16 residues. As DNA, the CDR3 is TGTGCCAGCAGTTACTCAGGGTTCAGGGGCGGTCATGAGCAGTTCTTC. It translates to CASSYSGFRGGHEQFF.

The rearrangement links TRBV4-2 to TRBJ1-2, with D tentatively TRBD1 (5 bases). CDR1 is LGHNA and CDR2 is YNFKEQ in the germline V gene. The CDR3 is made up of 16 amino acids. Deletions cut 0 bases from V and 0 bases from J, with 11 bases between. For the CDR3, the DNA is TGTGCCAGCAGCCAAGATCCTGCAGGGACTAACTATGGCTACACCTTC. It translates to CASSQDPAGTNYGYTF.

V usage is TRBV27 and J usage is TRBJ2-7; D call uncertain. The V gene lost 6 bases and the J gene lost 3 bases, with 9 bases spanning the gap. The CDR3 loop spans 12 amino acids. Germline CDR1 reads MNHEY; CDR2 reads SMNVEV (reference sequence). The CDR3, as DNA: TGTGCCAGCAGCACCTGGGGCTACGAGCAGTACTTC. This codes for CASSTWGYEQYF.

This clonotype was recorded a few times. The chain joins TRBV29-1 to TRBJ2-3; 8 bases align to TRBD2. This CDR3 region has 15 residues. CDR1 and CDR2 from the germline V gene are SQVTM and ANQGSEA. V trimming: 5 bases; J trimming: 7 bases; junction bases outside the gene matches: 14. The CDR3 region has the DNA TGCAGCGTTTGGTCAGCGGGAGATATGAGTAATACGCAGTATTTT. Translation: CSVWSAGDMSNTQYF.

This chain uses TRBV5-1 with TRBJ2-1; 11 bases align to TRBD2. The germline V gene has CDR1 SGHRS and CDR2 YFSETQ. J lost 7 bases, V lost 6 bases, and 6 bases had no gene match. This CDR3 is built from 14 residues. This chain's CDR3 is CASTIASGGNEQFF. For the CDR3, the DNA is TGCGCCAGCACTATAGCTAGCGGGGGGAATGAGCAGTTCTTC.

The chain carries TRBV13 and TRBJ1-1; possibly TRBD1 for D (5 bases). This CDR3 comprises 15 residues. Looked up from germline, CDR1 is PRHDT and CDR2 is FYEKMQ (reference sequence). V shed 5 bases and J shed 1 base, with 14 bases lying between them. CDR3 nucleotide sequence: TGTGCCAGCAGCATAACCTACAGGACGAACACTGAAGCTTTCTTT. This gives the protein CASSITYRTNTEAFF.

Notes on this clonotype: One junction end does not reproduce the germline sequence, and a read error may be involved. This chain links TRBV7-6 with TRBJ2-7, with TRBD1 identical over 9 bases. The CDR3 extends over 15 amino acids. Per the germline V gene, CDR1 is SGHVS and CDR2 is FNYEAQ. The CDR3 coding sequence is TGTGTCAGCAGCACCCCACCGGGACAGGGTTACGAGCAGTACTTC. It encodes CVSSTPPGQGYEQYF.

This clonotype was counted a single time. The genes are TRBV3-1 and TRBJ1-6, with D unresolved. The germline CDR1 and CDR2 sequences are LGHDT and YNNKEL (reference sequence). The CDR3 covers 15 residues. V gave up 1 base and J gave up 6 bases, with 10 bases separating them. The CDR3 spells CASSQVRVSNSPLHF. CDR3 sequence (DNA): TGTGCCAGCAGCCAAGTAAGGGTTTCTAATTCACCCCTCCACTTT.